The 25 T cell receptor beta chains below all came from one sample that was sequenced in a study of cytomegalovirus exposure and HLA in healthy donors. Primers: 60 Vbeta forward and 13 Jbeta reverse. Profiling relied on immunoSEQ multiplex PCR, and the TCRdb table lists in-frame clones only, not all of them. The sample shows 90,000 to 120,000 clones, around three quarters of them seen only once. The specimen sequenced was PBMCs. Source of these receptors: a female donor in good health and CMV-seropositive.

As for this clone: The junction differs from germline at one of its ends, possibly a read error. V and J are TRBV7-2 and TRBJ2-3, with 9 bases aligning to TRBD1. This CDR3 region has 15 residues. Looked up from germline, CDR1 is SGHTA and CDR2 is FQGNSA. CDR3 loop: CAGSGPGQGTDTQYF. As DNA, the CDR3 is TGTGCCGGCAGCGGACCGGGACAGGGTACAGATACGCAGTATTTT.

The count of this clone is one. The chain uses TRBV6-1 and TRBJ2-3, with TRBD2 matching over 12 bases. Germline lookup yields CDR1 MNHNS and CDR2 SASEGT. This CDR3 has 12 amino acids. V shed 11 bases and J 9 bases; nucleotides not matched to a gene: 6. The CDR3 bases are TGTGCCCTAGCGGGGGGGCCAAGCACGCAGTATTTT. The encoded protein is CALAGGPSTQYF.

For this clone: The sample holds other DNA sequences that translate to the same CDR3. This sequence joins TRBV5-6 and TRBJ2-1, with D possibly being TRBD2 (6 bases). Per germline, CDR1 SGHDT and CDR2 YYEEEE. The CDR3 sequence is 12 residues long. Deletions cut 2 bases from V and 10 bases from J, with 10 bases between. The CDR3 reads CASSFGTHEQFF. For the CDR3, the DNA is TGTGCCAGCAGCTTCGGGACTCACGAGCAGTTCTTC.

The chain recombines TRBV5-1 with TRBJ1-1, with D perhaps matching TRBD1 (6 bases). CDR1 is SGHRS and CDR2 is YFSETQ in the germline V gene. Between the trimmed V and J ends, which lost 2 bases and 3 bases, there was a span of 17 bases. The CDR3 length is 16 residues. The CDR3 sequence: CASSFSRDSGDTEAFF. CDR3 sequence (DNA): TGCGCCAGCAGCTTTTCGAGGGATTCAGGGGACACTGAAGCTTTCTTT.

This chain uses TRBV7-9 with TRBJ1-3; D unclear. Trimming left V 6 bases short and J 0 bases short, with 9 bases between. This CDR3 has 14 residues. Germline V gene data show CDR1 as SEHNR and CDR2 as FQNEAQ (reference sequence). This chain's CDR3 is CASSPHSSGNTIYF. CDR3 DNA sequence: TGTGCCAGCAGTCCACACAGCTCTGGAAACACCATATATTTT.

The chain links TRBV4-3 to TRBJ2-2, with 13 bases lining up with TRBD2. J lost 5 bases, V lost 8 bases, and 8 bases had no gene match. The germline V gene has CDR1 LGHNA and CDR2 YSLEER. This CDR3 comprises 16 residues. The CDR3 DNA reads as TGCGCCAGCCGGACTAGCGGGGGAGGTGAAACCGGGGAGCTGTTTTTT. It yields the protein CASRTSGGGETGELFF.

V gene TRBV7-2 combines with J gene TRBJ2-2; D is undetermined. The CDR3 is made up of 13 amino acids. CDR1 and CDR2 (germline): SGHTA, FQGNSA. Deletions cut 3 bases from V and 5 bases from J, with 7 bases between. CDR3 residues: CASSFLITGELFF. The CDR3 region has the DNA TGTGCCAGCAGCTTTTTAATAACCGGGGAGCTGTTTTTT. The full variable domain, completed using reference TRBV7-2 and TRBJ2-2, is GAGVSQSPSNKVTEKGKDVELRCDPISGHTALYWYRQSLGQGLEFLIYFQGNSAPDKSGLPSDRFSAERTGGSVSTLTIQRTQQEDSAVYLCASSFLITGELFFGEGSRLTVL.

The V call is TRBV7-2, the J call TRBJ2-1, with 11 bases lining up with TRBD2. The germline gives CDR1 SGHTA, CDR2 FQGNSA. The CDR3 is 14 amino acids. Germline trimming cut 7 bases from V and 6 bases from J; bases unmatched to any gene: 5. The CDR3 nucleotides read TGTGCCAGCAATCTAGCGGGGGGTGGCAATGAGCAGTTCTTC. This translates into CASNLAGGGNEQFF.

The chain joins TRBV7-7 to TRBJ2-2, with 9 bases identical to TRBD2. This CDR3 is built from 16 residues. Trimming removed 4 bases from V and 5 bases from J; junction bases left unmatched: 8. Germline V gives CDR1 SSHAT, CDR2 FNYEAQ (reference sequence). CDR3 bases: TGTGCCAGCAGCTCCGGCCTAGCGGGAAGTACCGGGGAGCTGTTTTTT. Residues: CASSSGLAGSTGELFF.

The chain combines TRBV7-2 with TRBJ2-3, with 7 nucleotides matching TRBD2. The CDR3 sequence is 15 residues long. The germline V gene has CDR1 SGHTA and CDR2 FQGNSA. V dropped 5 bases and J dropped 1; count of bases not matched to a gene: 6. The CDR3 region has the DNA TGTGCCAGCAGCCTGTGGGAGGGCCGCACAGATACGCAGTATTTT. Its protein product is CASSLWEGRTDTQYF. The variable domain in full, completed from reference TRBV7-2 and TRBJ2-3, reads GAGVSQSPSNKVTEKGKDVELRCDPISGHTALYWYRQSLGQGLEFLIYFQGNSAPDKSGLPSDRFSAERTGGSVSTLTIQRTQQEDSAVYLCASSLWEGRTDTQYFGPGTRLTVL.

The chain has TRBV5-1 and TRBJ2-1, with a possible D match to TRBD2 (6 bases). The CDR3 has 15 residues. The V and J ends lost 0 bases and 0 bases respectively, with 7 bases between them. Per the germline V gene, CDR1 is SGHRS and CDR2 is YFSETQ. The CDR3 loop is CASSLGDSSYNEQFF. The CDR3 DNA sequence: TGCGCCAGCAGCTTGGGGGACTCCTCCTACAATGAGCAGTTCTTC.

The V and J genes are TRBV6-4 and TRBJ2-3; D is possibly TRBD2 (6 bases). The CDR3 is 15 amino acids. Trimming cost V 0 bases and J 0 bases, with 7 bases left between them. Germline V gene data show CDR1 as MRHNA and CDR2 as SNTAGT. This chain's CDR3 is CASSDSAGSTDTQYF. CDR3 in DNA: TGTGCCAGCAGTGACTCGGCGGGAAGCACAGATACGCAGTATTTT.

The chain combines TRBV18 with TRBJ2-5, with no clear D. Germline assignment: CDR1 KGHSH and CDR2 LQKENI. The V gene lost 6 bases and the J gene lost 4 bases, with 9 bases spanning the gap. The CDR3 length is 12 residues. CDR3 region: CASSHLSETQYF. CDR3 DNA sequence: TGTGCCAGCTCCCACCTATCAGAGACCCAGTACTTC.

In its sample, this clone was seen a few times. The chain combines TRBV5-5 with TRBJ1-5, with TRBD1 matching 12 bases. The CDR3 extends over 15 amino acids. The junction had 5 bases not matched to a gene; V was cut back by 2 bases and J by 8 bases. In germline, CDR1 is SGHKS, CDR2 YYEKEE (reference sequence). CDR3 bases: TGTGCCAGCAGCTTTGGGACAGGGGGCAAAGAGCCCCAGCATTTT. It yields the protein CASSFGTGGKEPQHF.

The CDR3 DNA follows: TGTGCCAGCAGACCGACTAGCGGGAGGAAGTTAAGCATTCAGTACTTC. It encodes CASRPTSGRKLSIQYF. The chain couples TRBV2 to TRBJ2-4, with 13 positions matching TRBD2. V dropped 6 bases and J dropped 9; count of bases not matched to a gene: 11. This CDR3 has 16 residues. CDR1 is SNHLY and CDR2 is FYNNEI in the germline V gene. Filled out from reference TRBV2 and TRBJ2-4, the complete variable domain reads EPEVTQTPSHQVTQMGQEVILRCVPISNHLYFYWYRQILGQKVEFLVSFYNNEISEKSEIFDDQFSVERPDGSNFTLKIRSTKLEDSAMYFCASRPTSGRKLSIQYFGAGTRLSVL.

This rearrangement joins TRBV5-1 to TRBJ2-2; 8 nucleotides match TRBD1. V shed 2 bases, J shed 6 bases, and the junction held 6 bases outside the gene matches. Germline V CDR1 and CDR2: SGHRS, YFSETQ. The CDR3 is made up of 15 amino acids. The CDR3 sequence: CASSFPGGDSGELFF. Written as DNA, the CDR3 is TGCGCCAGCAGCTTCCCAGGGGGCGATTCCGGGGAGCTGTTTTTT.

There are a few counts of this clone. The V gene is TRBV29-1, the J gene TRBJ2-2; 7 positions match TRBD2. Germline CDR1 and CDR2: SQVTM and ANQGSEA. This CDR3 contains 14 residues. V shed 3 bases and J 4 bases; nucleotides not matched to a gene: 5. The CDR3: CSVDGGGGTGELFF. In DNA, the CDR3 is TGCAGCGTTGATGGCGGGGGTGGCACCGGGGAGCTGTTTTTT.

This chain joins TRBV5-6 and TRBJ2-1, with TRBD2 matching over 10 bases. In germline, CDR1 is SGHDT, CDR2 YYEEEE. The CDR3 totals 17 residues. Trimming took 4 bases from V and 0 from J; bases not matched to a gene: 7. CDR3 loop: CASSRLAGASSYNEQFF. The CDR3 coding sequence is TGTGCCAGCAGCAGACTAGCGGGCGCGAGCTCCTACAATGAGCAGTTCTTC.

The chain links TRBV7-2 to TRBJ2-3; D perhaps matches TRBD2 (5 bases). The CDR3 is 14 residues long. Germline-derived CDR1 and CDR2 are SGHTA and FQGNSA. V lost 3 bases and J 6 bases, leaving 13 bases between the germline ends. The CDR3 region is CASSFGLAGDTQYF. The DNA for the CDR3 is TGTGCCAGCAGCTTTGGGCTAGCAGGCGATACGCAGTATTTT.

The genes are TRBV30 and TRBJ2-7; the D gene is possibly TRBD2 (6 bases). The CDR3 is 13 residues long. The V gene's germline CDR1 is GTSNPN and CDR2 SVGIG (reference sequence). Trimming shortened V by 3 bases and J by 5 bases, and 14 bases separated the two germline ends. The CDR3, as DNA: TGTGCCTGGAGCTTGGAGGGGTTCGACGAGCAGTACTTC. Translation: CAWSLEGFDEQYF.

The chain has TRBV30 and TRBJ2-2; 8 positions match TRBD2. CDR1 and CDR2 from the germline V gene are GTSNPN and SVGIG (reference sequence). The CDR3 extends over 16 amino acids. V dropped 3 bases and J dropped 2; count of bases not matched to a gene: 8. The DNA of the CDR3 is TGTGCCTGGAGCCCAAGGACTAGCAGAAACACCGGGGAGCTGTTTTTT. Protein sequence: CAWSPRTSRNTGELFF.

The rearrangement uses TRBV7-9 and TRBJ2-3; a possible D gene is TRBD2 (6 bases). The CDR3 is 15 residues long. V dropped 1 base and J dropped 4 bases, with 12 bases sitting between them. Germline CDR1 SEHNR, CDR2 FQNEAQ (reference sequence). The CDR3 DNA follows: TGTGCCAGCAGCTTAGGGGCTAGCGCGGCAGATACGCAGTATTTT. Amino acid sequence: CASSLGASAADTQYF.

The chain is built from TRBV5-1 and TRBJ2-2, with D possibly being TRBD1 (6 bases). V lost 2 bases to trimming and J lost 5 bases, with 19 bases between them. This CDR3 is 17 amino acids long. CDR1 and CDR2 from the germline V gene are SGHRS and YFSETQ. The CDR3 reads CASSLLVQGFGTGELFF. CDR3 bases: TGCGCCAGCAGCTTACTCGTCCAGGGGTTTGGAACCGGGGAGCTGTTTTTT.

V gene TRBV11-2 combines with J gene TRBJ2-2; D remains unclear. V was cut by 5 bases and J by 2 bases, with 6 bases left in between. The CDR3 spans 13 residues. Germline V CDR1 and CDR2: SGHAT, FQNNGV. The CDR3 loop reads CASSPTNTGELFF. The DNA for the CDR3 is TGTGCCAGCAGCCCGACAAACACCGGGGAGCTGTTTTTT.

J is TRBJ1-5 and V is TRBV19; D call uncertain. The V gene's germline CDR1 is LNHDA and CDR2 SQIVND (reference sequence). V lost 5 bases and J lost 0, with 8 bases in between. The CDR3 length is 14 residues. The CDR3 DNA follows: TGTGCCAGTAGTGAACACTATAGCAATCAGCCCCAGCATTTT. The encoded protein is CASSEHYSNQPQHF.